The subject of this entry is one T cell receptor beta chain. Its cognate antigen is unknown. The PCR employed 60 Vbeta primers together with 13 Jbeta primers. The protocol was immunoSEQ multiplex PCR, while the TCRdb copy is restricted to in-frame clones and leaves out a portion. The sample carries about 84,000 clones, around 80% recorded once. Looked up from germline, CDR1 is MDHEN and CDR2 is SYDVKM. V lost 6 bases, J lost 1 base, and 8 bases stayed unmatched. The CDR3 has 15 amino acids. The data originate from a study of cytomegalovirus exposure and HLA in healthy donors. Findings of the study overall: An assumption of roughly uniform sequencing depth across donors underlay the presence/absence analyses. In a later analysis, a missense DCLRE1C variant was linked to TCR beta V- and J-gene trimming. Among TCR sequences, most were rare, though some public TCRs appeared in many donors. Analyzed later, most CMV-associated TCR beta chains appeared HLA-restricted.

Material for sequencing was PBMCs. J is TRBJ1-1 and V is TRBV28, with 7 nucleotides matching TRBD1. This receptor was identified in a male donor in good health and CMV-seropositive. CDR3 region: CASSPNQGENTEAFF. As DNA, the CDR3 is TGTGCCAGCAGCCCTAATCAGGGGGAGAACACTGAAGCTTTCTTT.